These T cell receptor beta chains were read from a single sample in a study of shared clonotypes between healthy human individuals. Measured with immunoSEQ multiplex PCR; TCRdb has only the in-frame clones, and not every one. The sample has approximately 1.5 million clones, about 98% seen once; the top ten hold less than 0.55%. The sample was naive CD4+ T cells sorted from blood. These receptor sequences come from a man aged 30 to 45 in good health. The CDR3 runs from the conserved cysteine through the conserved F or W. D genes are given only for firm matches. Clone size is not always given. Where it is, it says once, few, many or a class for expanded clones.

cdr3_length clone_size j_call d_call v_call cdr3_aa cdr3_nt
14 NA TRBJ1-4 TRBD1 TRBV2 CASGNRGRGEKLFF TGTGCCAGCGGAAACAGGGGGCGGGGTGAAAAACTGTTTTTT
13 NA TRBJ2-3 TRBD2 TRBV11-3 CASSLVLAGTQYF TGTGCCAGCAGCTTAGTTCTAGCGGGAACTCAGTATTTT
13 once TRBJ1-1 NA TRBV15 CATSRDAGWEAFF TGTGCCACCAGCAGAGATGCGGGTTGGGAAGCTTTCTTT
15 once TRBJ2-3 NA TRBV28 CASSFRSGSGVTQYF TGTGCCAGCAGTTTTCGTTCTGGAAGTGGTGTTACGCAGTATTTT
12 NA TRBJ1-2 TRBD1 TRBV2 CASSGGGGGYTF TGTGCCAGCAGTGGAGGGGGCGGTGGCTACACCTTC
16 NA TRBJ1-2 NA TRBV14 CASSQENGGAGYGYTF TGTGCCAGCAGCCAAGAAAACGGGGGAGCGGGCTATGGCTACACCTTC
17 NA TRBJ2-3 NA TRBV11-2 CASSLGLAGARTDTQYF TGTGCCAGCAGCTTAGGGCTAGCCGGAGCTCGCACAGATACGCAGTATTTT
13 NA TRBJ2-7 TRBD1 TRBV7-6 CASSFEQGLEQYF TGTGCCAGCAGCTTCGAACAGGGGCTCGAGCAGTACTTC
14 NA TRBJ1-1 TRBD1 TRBV19 CASGATGPNTEAFF TGTGCCAGTGGGGCGACAGGGCCCAACACTGAAGCTTTCTTT
16 once TRBJ2-7 TRBD2 TRBV14 CASSDRRSGRSYEQYF TGTGCCAGCAGCGACCGACGGAGCGGGAGATCCTACGAGCAGTACTTC
13 NA TRBJ2-5 NA TRBV27 CASSLRGPETQYF TGTGCCAGCAGTTTGAGAGGGCCAGAGACCCAGTACTTC
16 NA TRBJ1-2 NA TRBV11-2 CASSQEGHHPNYGYTF TGTGCCAGCAGCCAAGAGGGTCATCATCCTAACTATGGCTACACCTTC
15 few TRBJ2-7 TRBD2 TRBV7-2 CASSLVAGGAYEQYF TGTGCCAGCAGCTTAGTAGCGGGAGGGGCCTACGAGCAGTACTTC
15 NA TRBJ2-2 NA TRBV18 CATGQGQSNTGELFF TGTGCGACCGGGCAGGGGCAGTCGAACACCGGGGAGCTGTTTTTT
15 NA TRBJ2-7 TRBD1 TRBV5-1 CASSQGTGPGGRQYF TGCGCCAGCAGCCAGGGGACAGGGCCGGGAGGAAGGCAGTACTTC
13 NA TRBJ1-1 NA TRBV5-6 CASSLPGTTEAFF TGTGCCAGCAGCTTGCCAGGGACCACTGAAGCTTTCTTT
17 NA TRBJ2-6 NA TRBV5-1 CASSLLPAGSGANVLTF TGCGCCAGCAGCTTGTTGCCGGCGGGTTCTGGGGCCAACGTCCTGACTTTC
17 NA TRBJ2-2 NA TRBV15 CATSRDRLSANTGELFF TGTGCCACCAGCAGAGATCGGCTTTCGGCAAACACCGGGGAGCTGTTTTTT
17 NA TRBJ2-5 TRBD1 TRBV4-3 CASSRRGQGSFQETQYF TGCGCCAGCAGCCGAAGAGGACAGGGGTCCTTTCAAGAGACCCAGTACTTC
14 NA TRBJ1-5 TRBD1 TRBV28 CASSEGQGYQPQHF TGTGCCAGCAGTGAGGGACAGGGTTATCAGCCCCAGCATTTT
12 NA TRBJ2-5 TRBD1 TRBV5-6 CASSIRGETQYF TGTGCCAGCAGCATCAGGGGGGAGACCCAGTACTTC
15 NA TRBJ2-1 TRBD2 TRBV18 CASSPPSGRDNEQFF TGTGCCAGCTCACCGCCCAGCGGGAGAGACAATGAGCAGTTCTTC
13 NA TRBJ2-5 NA TRBV10-3 CAISEIGGETQYF TGTGCCATCAGCGAGATCGGGGGAGAGACCCAGTACTTC
17 NA TRBJ2-6 NA TRBV28 CASSYNRALAGANVLTF TGTGCCAGCAGTTACAACAGGGCATTAGCTGGGGCCAACGTCCTGACTTTC
14 once TRBJ2-7 NA TRBV5-1 CASSLNGEAYEQYF TGCGCCAGCAGCTTAAACGGCGAGGCCTACGAGCAGTACTTC
16 NA TRBJ2-1 NA TRBV6-4 CASSRTPGPPMNEQFF TGTGCCAGCAGCCGTACACCGGGACCCCCGATGAATGAGCAGTTCTTC
15 NA TRBJ1-5 NA TRBV18 CASSPGQGSNQPQHF TGTGCCAGCTCACCCGGCCAGGGAAGCAATCAGCCCCAGCATTTT
16 NA TRBJ1-1 TRBD1 TRBV19 CASSIVRGTGGTEAFF TGTGCCAGTAGTATAGTCAGGGGGACGGGCGGCACTGAAGCTTTCTTT
14 NA TRBJ2-7 NA TRBV9 CASSVVVGLGEQYF TGTGCCAGCAGCGTAGTGGTAGGCTTGGGCGAGCAGTACTTC
16 NA TRBJ2-3 TRBD2 TRBV7-3 CASSLTSGRYTDTQYF TGTGCCAGCAGCTTAACAAGCGGGAGATACACAGATACGCAGTATTTT
14 NA TRBJ2-7 NA TRBV28 CASSFAGIYYEQYF TGTGCCAGCAGTTTTGCGGGGATCTACTACGAGCAGTACTTC
17 NA TRBJ1-1 NA TRBV4-2 CASSHLRGQDRNTEAFF TGTGCCAGCAGCCACCTAAGGGGTCAAGACAGGAACACTGAAGCTTTCTTT